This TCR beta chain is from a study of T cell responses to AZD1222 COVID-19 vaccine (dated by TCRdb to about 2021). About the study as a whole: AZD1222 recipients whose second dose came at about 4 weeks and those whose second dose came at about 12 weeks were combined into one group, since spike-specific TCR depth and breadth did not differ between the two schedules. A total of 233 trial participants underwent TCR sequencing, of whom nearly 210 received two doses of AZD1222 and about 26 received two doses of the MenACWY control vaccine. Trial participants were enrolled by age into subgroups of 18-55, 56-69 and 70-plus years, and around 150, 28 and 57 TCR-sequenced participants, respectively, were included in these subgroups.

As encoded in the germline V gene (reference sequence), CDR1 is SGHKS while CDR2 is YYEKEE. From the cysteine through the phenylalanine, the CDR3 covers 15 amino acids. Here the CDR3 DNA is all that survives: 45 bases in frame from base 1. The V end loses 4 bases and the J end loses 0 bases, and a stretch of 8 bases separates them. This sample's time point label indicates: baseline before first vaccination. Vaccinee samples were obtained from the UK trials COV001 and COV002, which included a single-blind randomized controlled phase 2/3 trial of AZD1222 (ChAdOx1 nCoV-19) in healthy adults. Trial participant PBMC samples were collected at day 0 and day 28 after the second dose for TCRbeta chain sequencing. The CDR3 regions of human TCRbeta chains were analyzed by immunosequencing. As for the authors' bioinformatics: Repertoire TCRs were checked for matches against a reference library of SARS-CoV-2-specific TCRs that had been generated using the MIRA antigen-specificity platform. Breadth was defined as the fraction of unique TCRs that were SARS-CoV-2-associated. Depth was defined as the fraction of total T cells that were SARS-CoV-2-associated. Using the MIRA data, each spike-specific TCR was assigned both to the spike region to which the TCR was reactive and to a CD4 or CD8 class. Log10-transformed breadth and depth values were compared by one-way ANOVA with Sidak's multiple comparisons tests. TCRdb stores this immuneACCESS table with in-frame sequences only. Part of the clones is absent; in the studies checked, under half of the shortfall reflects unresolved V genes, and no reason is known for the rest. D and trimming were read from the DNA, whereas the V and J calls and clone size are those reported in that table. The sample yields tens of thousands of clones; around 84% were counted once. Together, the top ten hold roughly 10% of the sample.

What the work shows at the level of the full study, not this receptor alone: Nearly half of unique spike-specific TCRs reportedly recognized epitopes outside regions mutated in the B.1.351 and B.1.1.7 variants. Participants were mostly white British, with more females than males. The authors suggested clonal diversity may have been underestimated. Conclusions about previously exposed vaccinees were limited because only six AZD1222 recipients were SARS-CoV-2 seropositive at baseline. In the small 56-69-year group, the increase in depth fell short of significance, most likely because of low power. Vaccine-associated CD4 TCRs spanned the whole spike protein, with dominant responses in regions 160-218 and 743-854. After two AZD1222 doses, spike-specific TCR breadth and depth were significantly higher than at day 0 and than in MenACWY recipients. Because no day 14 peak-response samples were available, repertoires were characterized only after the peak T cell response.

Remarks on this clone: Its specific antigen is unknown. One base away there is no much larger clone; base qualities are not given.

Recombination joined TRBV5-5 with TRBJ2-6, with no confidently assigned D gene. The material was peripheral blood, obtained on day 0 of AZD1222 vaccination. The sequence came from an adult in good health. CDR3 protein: CASSPQTSGANVLTF. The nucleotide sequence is TGTGCCAGCAGCCCTCAAACCTCTGGGGCCAACGTCCTGACTTTC.